This T cell receptor beta chain was profiled in a study of vaccination and CD4 T cells after COVID-19. Study in general: Four females and six males made up the convalescents, two of whom were Hispanic. Overlapping spike peptides of SARS-CoV-2, HCoV-NL63, HCoV-OC43 and HCoV-229E were used, and cells were stimulated with them. Whole-study results and caveats: Median SARS-CoV-2-reactive clonotypes rose from about 20 to 38, not significantly.

This CDR3 spans 14 amino acids. Trimming removed 5 bases at V and 3 bases at J, with 14 bases between. From germline, CDR1 is DFQATT and CDR2 SNEGSKA (reference sequence). Treatment defined: roughly 11-day PBMC culture with coronavirus spike peptide pools or control peptides (ViraFEST assay). With the Oncomine TCR Beta short-read assay, DNA from cultured CD4+ T cells was sequenced. TCRdb called the PCR reads again in MiXCR, with one record for every CDR3 protein. The sample lists approximately 13,000 distinct CDR3 sequences, about 50% occurring once. Concerning this clonotype: Antigen: not known.

The receptor comes from a human donor who had recovered from COVID-19. Sequencing input: CD4+ T cells from blood, cultured in vitro. This chain uses TRBV20-1 with TRBJ1-5; D gene uncertain. CDR3 DNA: TGCAGTGCTCGGAGGGATGGGGACAATCAGCCCCAGCATTTT. Translated, it gives CSARRDGDNQPQHF.